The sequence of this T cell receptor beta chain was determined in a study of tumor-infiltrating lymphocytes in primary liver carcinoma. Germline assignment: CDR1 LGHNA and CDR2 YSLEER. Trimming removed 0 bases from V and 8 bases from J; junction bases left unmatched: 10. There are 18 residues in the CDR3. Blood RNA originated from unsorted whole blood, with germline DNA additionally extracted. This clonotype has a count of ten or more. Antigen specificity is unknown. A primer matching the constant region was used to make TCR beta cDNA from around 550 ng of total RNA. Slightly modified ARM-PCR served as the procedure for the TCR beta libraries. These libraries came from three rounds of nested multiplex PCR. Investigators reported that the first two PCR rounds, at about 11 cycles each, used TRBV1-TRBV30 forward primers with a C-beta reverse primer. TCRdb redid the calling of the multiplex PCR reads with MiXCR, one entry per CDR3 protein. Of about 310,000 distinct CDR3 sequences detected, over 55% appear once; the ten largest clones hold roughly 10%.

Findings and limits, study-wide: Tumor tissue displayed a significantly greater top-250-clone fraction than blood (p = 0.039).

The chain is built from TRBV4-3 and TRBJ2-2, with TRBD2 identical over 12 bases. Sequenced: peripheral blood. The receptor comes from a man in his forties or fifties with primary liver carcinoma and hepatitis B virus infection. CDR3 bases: TGCGCCAGCAGCCAAGATAGCCCGGGACTAGCGGGCCTGGGGGAGCTGTTTTTT. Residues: CASSQDSPGLAGLGELFF.